Detailed here is one TCR beta chain. What it binds is not known. This specimen comes from a study of cytomegalovirus exposure and HLA in healthy donors. Study overall: Unique TCR beta sequences numbering about 100 million came from approximately 180 million T cells in an earlier analysis.

PCR primers comprised 60 Vbeta and 13 Jbeta primers. The repertoire was sequenced with immunoSEQ multiplex PCR; TCRdb's copy has only in-frame clones and lacks some. This sample has 150,000 to 200,000 clones, with over 70% found just once. Study-wide results and caveats: Follow-up analysis later connected one missense variant in DCLRE1C with trimming of TCR beta V- and J-genes.

This CDR3 is 15 amino acids long. Germline V CDR1 and CDR2: MDHEN, SYDVKM. V shed 6 bases and J shed 0 bases, with 15 bases lying between them. Though probably carrying unrecorded immune exposures, donors were nominally healthy at sampling. The TCR sequence derives from a male donor in good health and CMV-seronegative. The sample comprised PBMCs. The chain has TRBV28 and TRBJ2-7, with D possibly being TRBD1 (7 bases). The CDR3, as DNA: TGTGCCAGCAGCCCAGGGGGGTCCGTCTCCTACGAGCAGTACTTC. It encodes CASSPGGSVSYEQYF.